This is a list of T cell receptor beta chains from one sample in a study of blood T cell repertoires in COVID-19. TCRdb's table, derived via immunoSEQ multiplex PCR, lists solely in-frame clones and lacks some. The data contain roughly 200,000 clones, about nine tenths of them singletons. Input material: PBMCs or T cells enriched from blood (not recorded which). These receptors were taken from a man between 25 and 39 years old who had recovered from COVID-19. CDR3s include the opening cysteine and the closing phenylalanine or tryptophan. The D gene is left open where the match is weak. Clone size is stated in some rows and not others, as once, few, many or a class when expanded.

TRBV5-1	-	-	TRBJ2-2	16	TGCGCCAGCAGCTTGGCCGTGTCGGGATCCACCGGGGAGCTGTTTTTT	CASSLAVSGSTGELFF
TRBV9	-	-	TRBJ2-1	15	TGTGCCAGCAGCCCCCTCGCGGGGACCTACAATGAGCAGTTCTTC	CASSPLAGTYNEQFF
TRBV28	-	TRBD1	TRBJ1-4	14	TGTGCCAGCAGTCATGACAGGGGAGATGAAAAACTGTTTTTT	CASSHDRGDEKLFF
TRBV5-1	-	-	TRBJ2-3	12	TGCGCCAGCAGCTCCCCGGCAGATACGCAGTATTTT	CASSSPADTQYF
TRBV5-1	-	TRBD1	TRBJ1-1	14	TGCGCCAGCAGTCCGGGGACAGGGGGTAGTGAAGCTTTCTTT	CASSPGTGGSEAFF
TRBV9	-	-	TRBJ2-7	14	TGTGCCAGCAGCCCCCTGGGGGTAGCGGACGAGCAGTACTTC	CASSPLGVADEQYF
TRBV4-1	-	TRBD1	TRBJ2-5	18	TGCGCCAGCAGCCAAGGCCGTTACCGGGACAGACAGGGGGAGACCCAGTACTTC	CASSQGRYRDRQGETQYF
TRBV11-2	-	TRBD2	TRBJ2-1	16	TGTGCCAGCAGCTTGGGAGCGGGATCCTATGGCAATGAGCAGTTCTTC	CASSLGAGSYGNEQFF
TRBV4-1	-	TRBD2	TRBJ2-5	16	TGCGCCAGCAGGGATAGCGGGGGGGGAAATCAAGAGACCCAGTACTTC	CASRDSGGGNQETQYF
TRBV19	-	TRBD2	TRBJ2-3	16	TGTGCCAGTAGTGGCGGGACTAGCGGGGGGGCAGATACGCAGTATTTT	CASSGGTSGGADTQYF
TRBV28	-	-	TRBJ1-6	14	TGTGCCAGCAGTCCAGGGTGGGATAATTCACCCCTCCACTTT	CASSPGWDNSPLHF
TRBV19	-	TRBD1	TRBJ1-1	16	TGTGCCAGTAGACCCGACCCGGGACAGGGTTCCGTGTGGGCTTTCTTT	CASRPDPGQGSVWAFF
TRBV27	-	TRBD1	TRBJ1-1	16	TGTGCCAGCAGCCCCGGACAGGGGGTATCGAACACTGAAGCTTTCTTT	CASSPGQGVSNTEAFF
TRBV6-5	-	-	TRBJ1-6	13	TGTGCCAGCAGTAGAACTTACGATTCACCCCTCCACTTT	CASSRTYDSPLHF
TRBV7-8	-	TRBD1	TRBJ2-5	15	TGTGCCAGCAGCAGGGACAGGGGGGGACAAGAGACCCAGTACTTC	CASSRDRGGQETQYF
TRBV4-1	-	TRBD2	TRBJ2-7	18	TGCGCCAGCAGCCAGGCACTAGCGGGGGGATCCTTGAAGTACGAGCAGTACTTC	CASSQALAGGSLKYEQYF
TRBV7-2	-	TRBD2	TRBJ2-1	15	TGTGCCAGCAGCTTGAGCGGGGGGTCCTACAATGAGCAGTTCTTC	CASSLSGGSYNEQFF
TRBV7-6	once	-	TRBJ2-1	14	TGTGCCAGCAGCTTGGGAGAGGGCTACAATGAGCAGTTCTTC	CASSLGEGYNEQFF
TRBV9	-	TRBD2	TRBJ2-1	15	TGTGCCAGCAGCGTAATCGCGGGGGGAATTAATGAGCAGTTCTTC	CASSVIAGGINEQFF
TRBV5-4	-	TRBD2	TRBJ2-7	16	TGTGCCAGCAGCTTTTACGGGACTAGCGGAGACTACGAGCAGTACTTC	CASSFYGTSGDYEQYF
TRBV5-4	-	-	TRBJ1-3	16	TGTGCCAGCAGCTGGACCCCTGAGGGCTCTGGAAACACCATATATTTT	CASSWTPEGSGNTIYF
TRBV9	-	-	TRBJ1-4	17	TGTGCCAGCAGCGTAGGGTCGTTGGGCCTCTTTAATGAAAAACTGTTTTTT	CASSVGSLGLFNEKLFF
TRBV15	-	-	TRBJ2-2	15	TGTGCCACCAGCTCCTATCGGGGGAACACCGGGGAGCTGTTTTTT	CATSSYRGNTGELFF
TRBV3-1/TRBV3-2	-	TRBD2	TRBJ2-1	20	TGTGCCAGCAGCCAAGCGGCCGTAGGGCGACTAGCGGGAGGAGAAAATGAGCAGTTCTTC	CASSQAAVGRLAGGENEQFF
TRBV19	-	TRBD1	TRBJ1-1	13	TGTGCCACGCGGGGACAGGGAAGGCCTGAAGCTTTCTTT	CATRGQGRPEAFF
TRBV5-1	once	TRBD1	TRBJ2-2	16	TGCGCCAGCAGACCAACGACAGGGAAGATGACCGGGGAGCTGTTTTTT	CASRPTTGKMTGELFF
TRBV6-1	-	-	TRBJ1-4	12	TGTGCCAGCAGTGACAGGGTTGAAAAACTGTTTTTT	CASSDRVEKLFF
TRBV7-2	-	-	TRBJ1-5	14	TGTGCCAGCAGCTTAGGGTCAGGGAATCAGCCCCAGCATTTT	CASSLGSGNQPQHF
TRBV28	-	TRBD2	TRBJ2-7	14	TGTGCCACTTCGGGGGGAGAACCAACCTACGAGCAGTACTTC	CATSGGEPTYEQYF
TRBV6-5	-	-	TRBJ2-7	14	TGTGCCAGCAGTTACTCTGCAGGGCCCTACGAGCAGTACTTC	CASSYSAGPYEQYF
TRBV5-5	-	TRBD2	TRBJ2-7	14	TGTGCCAGCAGCCCTAGCGGGGGGGGCTACGAGCAGTACTTC	CASSPSGGGYEQYF
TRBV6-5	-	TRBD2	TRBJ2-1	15	TGTGCCAGCAGTACTAGCGGGGGGGCCATGAATGAGCAGTTCTTC	CASSTSGGAMNEQFF
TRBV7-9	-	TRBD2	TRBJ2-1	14	TGTGCCAGCAGCTTATCTCGCGGGGGGGATGAGCAGTTCTTC	CASSLSRGGDEQFF
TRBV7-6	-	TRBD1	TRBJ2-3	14	TGTGCCAGCAGCCAACAGGGGAGCGGAGATACGCAGTATTTT	CASSQQGSGDTQYF
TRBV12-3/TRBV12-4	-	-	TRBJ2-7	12	TGTGCCAGCAGTTCCAGTTCCTACGAGCAGTACTTC	CASSSSSYEQYF
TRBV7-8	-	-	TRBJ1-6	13	TGTGCCAGCAGCGGAACAGAGTTTGAATCCCTCCACTTT	CASSGTEFESLHF
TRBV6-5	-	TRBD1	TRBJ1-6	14	TGTGCCAGCAGACGACAGGGAGTGAATTCACCCCTCCACTTT	CASRRQGVNSPLHF
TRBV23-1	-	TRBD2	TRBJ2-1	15	TGCGCCAGCATCCCTCCCCGTAGCGGGGACAATGAGCAGTTCTTC	CASIPPRSGDNEQFF
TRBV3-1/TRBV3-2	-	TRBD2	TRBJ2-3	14	TGTGCCAGCGGTAGCGGGAGAAAGACAGATACGCAGTATTTT	CASGSGRKTDTQYF
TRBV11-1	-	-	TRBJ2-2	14	TGTGCCAGCAGCTTACGGTTGAACACCGGGGAGCTGTTTTTT	CASSLRLNTGELFF
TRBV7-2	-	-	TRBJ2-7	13	TGTGCCAGCAGCCGACCCCCAGGGAACGAGCAGTACTTC	CASSRPPGNEQYF
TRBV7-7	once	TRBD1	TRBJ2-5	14	TGTGCTAGCAGCCCCGGGACAGGGGGGGAGACCCAGTACTTC	CASSPGTGGETQYF
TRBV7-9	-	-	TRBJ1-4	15	TGTGCCAGCAGCACCAGGAGGGAATCGAATGAAAAACTGTTTTTT	CASSTRRESNEKLFF
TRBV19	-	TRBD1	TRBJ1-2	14	TGTGCCAGTAGAAGGGACAGATCGCGGGATGGCTACACCTTC	CASRRDRSRDGYTF
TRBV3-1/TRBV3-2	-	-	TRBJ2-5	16	TGTGCCAGCAGCCACAGGGGTCGGGCCAAGCAAGAGACCCAGTACTTC	CASSHRGRAKQETQYF
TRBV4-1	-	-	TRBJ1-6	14	TGCGCCAGCAGCCAAGGGCAATATAATTCACCCCTCCACTTT	CASSQGQYNSPLHF
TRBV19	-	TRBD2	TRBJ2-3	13	TGTGCCAGTACGGCGGGGGGCCGAGATACGCAGTATTTT	CASTAGGRDTQYF
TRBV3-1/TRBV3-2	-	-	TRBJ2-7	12	TGTGCCAGCAGCCGATTAGCTCCCCAGCAGTACTTC	CASSRLAPQQYF
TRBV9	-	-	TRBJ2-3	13	TGTGCCAGCAGCCCACGGTCTAAAGATACGCAGTATTTT	CASSPRSKDTQYF
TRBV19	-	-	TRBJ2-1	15	TGTGCCAGTACCCCTCGGTTAGGGGTCAGCAATGAGCAGTTCTTC	CASTPRLGVSNEQFF
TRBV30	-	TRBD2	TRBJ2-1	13	TGTGCCTGGAGTGGGTTAGCGGGAGTCGAGCAGTTCTTC	CAWSGLAGVEQFF
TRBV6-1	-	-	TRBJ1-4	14	TGTGCCAGCAGTGAATGGGTTTCGGAGGAAAAACTGTTTTTT	CASSEWVSEEKLFF
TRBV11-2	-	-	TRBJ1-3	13	TGTGCCAGCAGCCAGGGTTCTGGAAACACCATATATTTT	CASSQGSGNTIYF
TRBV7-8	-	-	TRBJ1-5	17	TGTGCCAGCAGCTTATCACCAGGGTTGTATAGCAATCAGCCCCAGCATTTT	CASSLSPGLYSNQPQHF
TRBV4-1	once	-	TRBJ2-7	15	TGCGCCAGCAGCCGGTTATCAGGATCCCTCTACGAGCAGTACTTC	CASSRLSGSLYEQYF
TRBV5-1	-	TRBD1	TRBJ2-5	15	TGCGCCAGCAGCTATTTGGGACAGACCCAAGAGACCCAGTACTTC	CASSYLGQTQETQYF
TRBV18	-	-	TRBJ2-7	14	TGTGCCAGCTCACCAGGGCGGGGAACCTACGAGCAGTACTTC	CASSPGRGTYEQYF
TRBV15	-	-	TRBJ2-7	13	TGTGCCACCAGCAGAGATCGCTCCTACGAGCAGTACTTC	CATSRDRSYEQYF
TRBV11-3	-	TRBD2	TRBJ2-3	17	TGTGCCAGCAGCTCCAGGACTAGCGGGCCTAGCACAGATACGCAGTATTTT	CASSSRTSGPSTDTQYF